A selection of T cell receptor beta chains follows, all from one sample in a study of T cell responses to AZD1222 COVID-19 vaccine. Clones were read by immunoSEQ multiplex PCR, and TCRdb kept only the in-frame ones, dropping some. Of roughly 99,000 clones detected, more than 70% appear once; the ten largest clones hold about 6.6%. The specimen was peripheral blood, collected on day 0 of AZD1222 vaccination. Receptors originate from an adult in good health. Both conserved end residues are part of each CDR3. Each record gives: J gene, clone size, V gene, D gene, CDR3 protein, CDR3 DNA. D genes are given only for firm matches. Clone size is given for some rows only: seen once, a few or many times, or a class if the clone is expanded.

J gene: TRBJ1-5
clone size: .
V gene: TRBV28
D gene: TRBD1
CDR3 protein: CASRYPGQHNQPQHF
CDR3 DNA: TGTGCCAGCAGATATCCGGGACAGCACAATCAGCCCCAGCATTTT

J gene: TRBJ1-5
clone size: .
V gene: TRBV9
D gene: .
CDR3 protein: CASSVGAGGYQPQHF
CDR3 DNA: TGTGCCAGCAGCGTAGGGGCTGGAGGTTACCAGCCCCAGCATTTT

J gene: TRBJ1-6
clone size: .
V gene: TRBV28
D gene: TRBD1
CDR3 protein: CASSLRRGRGSPLHF
CDR3 DNA: TGTGCCAGCAGTTTAAGAAGGGGGCGAGGTTCACCCCTCCACTTT

J gene: TRBJ2-7
clone size: .
V gene: TRBV7-2
D gene: TRBD2
CDR3 protein: CASSIGAGGPNEQYF
CDR3 DNA: TGTGCCAGCAGCATTGGGGCGGGAGGGCCGAATGAGCAGTACTTC

J gene: TRBJ2-1
clone size: .
V gene: TRBV7-7
D gene: .
CDR3 protein: CASSLVTGAGNEQFF
CDR3 DNA: TGTGCTAGCAGCTTAGTTACGGGAGCGGGCAATGAGCAGTTCTTC

J gene: TRBJ2-1
clone size: .
V gene: TRBV6-5
D gene: TRBD2
CDR3 protein: CASSSGSGTNEQFF
CDR3 DNA: TGTGCCAGCTCTTCCGGTAGCGGGACTAATGAGCAGTTCTTC

J gene: TRBJ1-5
clone size: .
V gene: TRBV5-1
D gene: .
CDR3 protein: CASSSSSGGNQPQHF
CDR3 DNA: TGCGCCAGCAGCTCCTCCTCGGGGGGTAATCAGCCCCAGCATTTT

J gene: TRBJ2-7
clone size: .
V gene: TRBV5-4
D gene: .
CDR3 protein: CASSLANQRASYEQYF
CDR3 DNA: TGTGCCAGCAGCTTGGCCAACCAGCGGGCCTCCTACGAGCAGTACTTC

J gene: TRBJ1-4
clone size: .
V gene: TRBV30
D gene: .
CDR3 protein: CAWTTGNNEKLFF
CDR3 DNA: TGTGCCTGGACTACAGGGAATAATGAAAAACTGTTTTTT

J gene: TRBJ1-2
clone size: .
V gene: TRBV5-6
D gene: TRBD1
CDR3 protein: CASSFPGQDRGYTF
CDR3 DNA: TGTGCCAGCAGCTTCCCTGGACAGGACAGAGGCTACACCTTC

J gene: TRBJ1-4
clone size: .
V gene: TRBV5-4
D gene: TRBD1
CDR3 protein: CASSLADLGGSNEKLFF
CDR3 DNA: TGTGCCAGCAGCTTGGCCGATCTAGGGGGCAGTAATGAAAAACTGTTTTTT

J gene: TRBJ1-3
clone size: few
V gene: TRBV7-6
D gene: TRBD1
CDR3 protein: CASSPGTGVGGTIYF
CDR3 DNA: TGTGCCAGCAGCCCCGGGACAGGCGTCGGTGGCACCATATATTTT

J gene: TRBJ1-3
clone size: .
V gene: TRBV9
D gene: .
CDR3 protein: CASSVDTQGNTIYF
CDR3 DNA: TGTGCCAGCAGCGTAGACACGCAAGGAAACACCATATATTTT

J gene: TRBJ2-7
clone size: .
V gene: TRBV28
D gene: .
CDR3 protein: CASTTGTDAYEQYF
CDR3 DNA: TGTGCCAGCACAACCGGGACCGATGCCTACGAGCAGTACTTC

J gene: TRBJ2-7
clone size: few
V gene: TRBV5-1
D gene: .
CDR3 protein: CASSLGGGGPLNEQYF
CDR3 DNA: TGCGCCAGCAGCTTGGGAGGGGGAGGGCCCCTTAACGAGCAGTACTTC

J gene: TRBJ2-2
clone size: .
V gene: TRBV2
D gene: .
CDR3 protein: CASRPPRGTGELFF
CDR3 DNA: TGTGCCAGCAGGCCGCCTAGGGGGACCGGGGAGCTGTTTTTT

J gene: TRBJ1-4
clone size: .
V gene: TRBV7-2
D gene: TRBD1
CDR3 protein: CASTPVLGTAGEKLFF
CDR3 DNA: TGTGCCAGCACCCCCGTCTTAGGGACAGCGGGTGAAAAACTGTTTTTT

J gene: TRBJ1-2
clone size: .
V gene: TRBV5-1
D gene: TRBD1
CDR3 protein: CASSPQTGTGYTF
CDR3 DNA: TGCGCCAGCAGCCCCCAGACAGGGACTGGCTACACCTTC

J gene: TRBJ1-5
clone size: .
V gene: TRBV7-8
D gene: TRBD1
CDR3 protein: CASSLDWEGAQDQPQHF
CDR3 DNA: TGTGCCAGCAGCTTAGATTGGGAGGGGGCGCAGGATCAGCCCCAGCATTTT

J gene: TRBJ2-1
clone size: .
V gene: TRBV4-3
D gene: TRBD1
CDR3 protein: CASSRGGQGFRNEQFF
CDR3 DNA: TGCGCCAGCAGCCGAGGGGGACAGGGGTTTCGCAATGAGCAGTTCTTC

J gene: TRBJ2-7
clone size: once
V gene: TRBV6-5
D gene: .
CDR3 protein: CASKPGDERKYEQYF
CDR3 DNA: TGTGCCAGCAAACCGGGAGATGAGAGGAAGTACGAGCAGTACTTC

J gene: TRBJ2-4
clone size: .
V gene: TRBV19
D gene: .
CDR3 protein: CASSVRSLGTPGDF
CDR3 DNA: TGTGCCAGTAGTGTCCGTAGTCTCGGGACCCCCGGCGACTTC

J gene: TRBJ1-1
clone size: .
V gene: TRBV29-1
D gene: .
CDR3 protein: CSVARGNMNTEAFF
CDR3 DNA: TGCAGCGTTGCCCGGGGAAACATGAACACTGAAGCTTTCTTT